This T cell receptor beta chain is drawn from a study of CD8 T cells in Susac syndrome. Random-hexamer reverse transcription was applied to about 0.5 to 1 ug RNA. Across 54 Vbeta and 13 Jbeta, immunoSEQ multiplex PCR amplified TCR beta CDR3. From the immunoSEQ multiplex PCR reads, TCRdb called clonotypes with MiXCR, one entry per CDR3 protein. The top ten hold roughly 0.4% of the sample, which has about 83,000 distinct CDR3 sequences, approximately 96% seen once. With regard to this clonotype: The antigen remains unidentified.

The patients with Susac syndrome satisfied recently defined diagnostic criteria for either definite or probable disease. The CDR3 consists of 13 residues. V was trimmed by 2 bases and J by 1 base, leaving 6 bases between them. From germline, CDR1 is SGDLS and CDR2 YYNGEE. Study outcomes and limitations: Around 15 Susac-specific public clones were found in total CD8+ repertoires and roughly five in CD8+ TEMRA repertoires. Clonal CD8+ expansion in Susac was highest in TEMRA cells and active patients.

This rearrangement joins TRBV9 to TRBJ1-1; unclear D gene. The sequenced sample was CD8+ T cells from PBMCs. The sequence derives from a human donor with Susac syndrome. DNA for the CDR3: TGTGCCAGCAGCGTTGAATCGAACACTGAAGCTTTCTTT. As protein: CASSVESNTEAFF.